This T cell receptor (beta chain) was identified during a study of identical twins (dated by TCRdb to the mid-2010s). A note on the overall study: To test whether fetal clonotypes persist, the study used deep sequencing on TCR alpha and beta repertoires from monozygotic twins, unrelated adults of various ages, and cord blood. To rule out contamination, the twin experiments were replicated at different times with different library preparation protocols.

This clonotype was seen repeatedly, ten times or more. No cognate antigen has been identified for it. No base quality information exists; no much larger clone differs at one position. Every donor in the study was a healthy Caucasian. Three pairs of female monozygotic twins, all aged 18 to 29 years, made up the twin cohort. RNA for TCR libraries was isolated from peripheral blood mononuclear cells. Per the germline V gene, SQVTM is the CDR1 and ANQGSEA is the CDR2. The CDR3 contains 18 residues, cysteine and phenylalanine counted. Only the CDR3 portion is preserved as DNA: 54 bases, with reading frame beginning at the first base. The germline V and J ends show losses of 0 bases and 6 bases respectively, and no gene match explains 15 bases of the junction. Library creation used 5' RACE. The data were produced on an Illumina HiSeq 2000. A universal primer binding site was added through template switching, and the final cDNA carried a unique molecular identifier so that TCR cDNA molecules could be counted accurately. Specific primers in the conserved constant-segment region were used to synthesize first-strand cDNA for the TCR alpha and beta chains. To control for contamination, every cDNA library carried two barcodes: a SMART-Mk sample barcode plus Illumina barcodes. Two successive PCR steps introduced TruSeq adapter sequences along with Illumina sample barcodes. TCR alpha and beta cDNA libraries were sequenced on the Illumina HiSeq platform with custom primers. From the authors' description of their analysis: MiGEC was used to process raw reads and extract unique molecular identifiers, and MiXCR was used to find CDR3 positions. For each individual, recombination models were inferred using an EM algorithm with the repgenHMM and IGoR tools. Shared clonotype analysis was performed with the tcR package in R, normalizing sharing by the product of cloneset sizes. To study raw recombination without the effects of thymic and clonal selection, out-of-frame nonproductive sequences were analyzed. The public reads were reprocessed in TCRdb via fastp at Q25 and MiXCR, keeping in-frame beta chains. Each entry is one CDR3 protein sequence, shown with its most common DNA and genes. TCRdb's processing, not the authors' own work, is the source of the V and J calls. The table for this sample lists about 920,000 distinct CDR3 sequences; 9% to 15% of them were counted only once. The ten most abundant clones make up around 1.6% of the sample.

Study-wide findings and limitations: Recombination models systematically underestimated out-of-frame TCR alpha sharing in monozygotic twins but agreed with sharing between unrelated individuals. Out-of-frame TCR alpha sequences shared between twins showed an excess of low generation-probability sequences compared with coincidental sharing between unrelated individuals. Abundant cord blood beta clonotypes had fewer insertions, young adult naive repertoires showed a similar but weaker trend, and memory repertoires showed no such trend. Invariant T cells such as MAIT and iNKT could partly confound zero-insertion analyses, although diverse VJ usage argued against such confounding for most clonotypes. Conclusions relied on cross-sectional statistical analysis, since the same donors could not be followed over many years. The excess sharing between twins in beta out-of-frame sequences was weaker because fewer shared sequences reduced the signal-to-noise ratio.

The data also belong to a second study, concerning yellow fever vaccine responses in identical twins. As noted in the second study: According to the authors, in identical twins the way T cells responded to vaccination appeared partly convergent and partly personalized. In identical twins, the study followed T cell clones that responded to the vaccine with precision.

Rearrangement joined TRBV29-1 to TRBJ2-2; the junction holds 8 bases that match TRBD1. The TCR was taken from a woman aged 18-35 years in good health. The source material was PBMCs. The CDR3 protein sequence reads: CSVEEEGQALWGAGELFF. Read as DNA, the sequence is TGCAGCGTTGAAGAAGAGGGACAGGCCCTGTGGGGGGCCGGGGAGCTGTTTTTT.